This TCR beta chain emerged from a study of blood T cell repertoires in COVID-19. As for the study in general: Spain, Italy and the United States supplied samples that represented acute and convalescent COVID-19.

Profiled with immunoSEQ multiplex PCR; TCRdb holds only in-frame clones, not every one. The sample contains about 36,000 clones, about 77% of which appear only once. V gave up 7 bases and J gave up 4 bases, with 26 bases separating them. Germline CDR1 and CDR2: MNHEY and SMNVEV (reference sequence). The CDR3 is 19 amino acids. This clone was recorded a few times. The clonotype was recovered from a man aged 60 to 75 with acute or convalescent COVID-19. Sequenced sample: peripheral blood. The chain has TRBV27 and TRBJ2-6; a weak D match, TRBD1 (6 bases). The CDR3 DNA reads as TGTGCCAGCACCCCTCTCACTGGGGCAGGGGCACGGGGGGCCAACGTCCTGACTTTC. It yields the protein CASTPLTGAGARGANVLTF.